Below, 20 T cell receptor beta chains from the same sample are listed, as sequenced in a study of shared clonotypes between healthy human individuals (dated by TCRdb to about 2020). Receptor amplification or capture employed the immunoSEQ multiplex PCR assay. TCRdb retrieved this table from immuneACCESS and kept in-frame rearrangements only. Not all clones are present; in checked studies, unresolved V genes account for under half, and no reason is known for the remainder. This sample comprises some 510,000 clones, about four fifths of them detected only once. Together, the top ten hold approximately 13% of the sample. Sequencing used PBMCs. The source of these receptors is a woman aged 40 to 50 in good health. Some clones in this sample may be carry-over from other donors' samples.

CDR3: CASSLGENEQFF. The DNA for the CDR3 is TGCGCCAGCAGCTTGGGAGAGAATGAGCAGTTCTTC. The chain recombines TRBV5-1 with TRBJ2-1; D gene uncertain. Trimming pared 0 bases from V and 7 bases from J, leaving 5 bases between. The CDR3 spans 12 residues. Per germline, CDR1 SGHRS and CDR2 YFSETQ.

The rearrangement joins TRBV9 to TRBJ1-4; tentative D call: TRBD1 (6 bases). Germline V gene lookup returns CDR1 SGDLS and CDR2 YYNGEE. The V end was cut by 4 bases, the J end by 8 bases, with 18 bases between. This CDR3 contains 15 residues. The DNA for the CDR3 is TGTGCCAGCAGCACCCTACCCGGGGGCCCAGAAAAACTGTTTTTT. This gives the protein CASSTLPGGPEKLFF.

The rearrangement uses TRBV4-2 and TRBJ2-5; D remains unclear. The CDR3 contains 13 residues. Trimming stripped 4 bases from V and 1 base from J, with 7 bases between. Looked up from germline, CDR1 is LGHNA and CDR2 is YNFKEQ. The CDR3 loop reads CASSLGRQETQYF. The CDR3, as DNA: TGTGCCAGCAGCCTCGGACGCCAAGAGACCCAGTACTTC.

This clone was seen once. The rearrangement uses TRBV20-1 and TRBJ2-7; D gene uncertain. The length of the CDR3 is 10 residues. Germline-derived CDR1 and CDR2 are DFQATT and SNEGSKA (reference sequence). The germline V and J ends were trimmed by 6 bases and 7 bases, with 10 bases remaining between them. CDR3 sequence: CSAGPWEQYF. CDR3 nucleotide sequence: TGCAGTGCGGGCCCCTGGGAGCAGTACTTC.

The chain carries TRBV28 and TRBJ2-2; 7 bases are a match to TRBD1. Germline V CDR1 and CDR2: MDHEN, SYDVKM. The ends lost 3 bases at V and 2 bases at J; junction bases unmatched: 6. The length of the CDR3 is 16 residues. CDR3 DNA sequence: TGTGCCAGCAGTTTCCTGACAGGGTCAAACACCGGGGAGCTGTTTTTT. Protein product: CASSFLTGSNTGELFF.

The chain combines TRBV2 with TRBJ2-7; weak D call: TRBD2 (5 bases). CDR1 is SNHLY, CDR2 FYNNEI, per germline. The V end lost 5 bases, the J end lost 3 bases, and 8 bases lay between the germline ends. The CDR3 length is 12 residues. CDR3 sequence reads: CASSPGNYEQYF. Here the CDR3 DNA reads TGTGCCAGCAGTCCGGGGAACTACGAGCAGTACTTC.

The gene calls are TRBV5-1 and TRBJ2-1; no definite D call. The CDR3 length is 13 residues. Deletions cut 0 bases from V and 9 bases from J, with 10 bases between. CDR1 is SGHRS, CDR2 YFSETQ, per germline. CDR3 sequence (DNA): TGCGCCAGCAGCTTGGAGGCGTATGGTGAGCAGTTCTTC. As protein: CASSLEAYGEQFF.

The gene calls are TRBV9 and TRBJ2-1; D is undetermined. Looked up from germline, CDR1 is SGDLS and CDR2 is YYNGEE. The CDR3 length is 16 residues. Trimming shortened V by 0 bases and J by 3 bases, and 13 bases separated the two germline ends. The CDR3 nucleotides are TGTGCCAGCAGCGTAGTCGGGCAGGTTTACTACAATGAGCAGTTCTTC. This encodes CASSVVGQVYYNEQFF.

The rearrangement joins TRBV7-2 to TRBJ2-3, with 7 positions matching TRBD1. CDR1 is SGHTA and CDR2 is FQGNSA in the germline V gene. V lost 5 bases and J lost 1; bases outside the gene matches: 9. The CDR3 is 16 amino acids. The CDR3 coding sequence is TGTGCCAGCAGCGCACGTAGGGGGCGCGGCACAGATACGCAGTATTTT. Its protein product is CASSARRGRGTDTQYF.

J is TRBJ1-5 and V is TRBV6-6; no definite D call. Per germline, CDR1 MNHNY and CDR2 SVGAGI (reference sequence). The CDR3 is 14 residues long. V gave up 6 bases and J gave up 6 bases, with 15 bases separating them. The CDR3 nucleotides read TGTGCCAGCAGCACCGTTGGTGGGAGTCAGCCCCAGCATTTT. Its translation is CASSTVGGSQPQHF.

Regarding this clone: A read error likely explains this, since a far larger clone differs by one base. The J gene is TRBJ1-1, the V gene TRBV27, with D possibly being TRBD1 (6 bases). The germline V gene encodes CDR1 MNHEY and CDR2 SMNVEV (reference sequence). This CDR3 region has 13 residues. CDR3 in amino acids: CASSLSRDTKAFF. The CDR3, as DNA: TGTGCCAGCAGTTTAAGCAGGGACACTAAAGCTTTCTTT.

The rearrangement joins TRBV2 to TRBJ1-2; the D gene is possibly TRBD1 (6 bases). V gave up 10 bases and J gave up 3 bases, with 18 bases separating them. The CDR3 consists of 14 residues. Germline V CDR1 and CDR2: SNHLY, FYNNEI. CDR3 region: CATDVTGPYYGYTF. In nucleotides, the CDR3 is TGTGCCACGGACGTCACAGGGCCCTACTATGGCTACACCTTC. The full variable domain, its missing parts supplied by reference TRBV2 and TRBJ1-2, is EPEVTQTPSHQVTQMGQEVILRCVPISNHLYFYWYRQILGQKVEFLVSFYNNEISEKSEIFDDQFSVERPDGSNFTLKIRSTKLEDSAMYFCATDVTGPYYGYTFGSGTRLTVV.

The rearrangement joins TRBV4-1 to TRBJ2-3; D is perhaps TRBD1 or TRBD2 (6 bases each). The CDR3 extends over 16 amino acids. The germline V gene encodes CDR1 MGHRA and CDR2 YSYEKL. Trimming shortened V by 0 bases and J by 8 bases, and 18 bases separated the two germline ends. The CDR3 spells CASSQEVGGRNRTQYF. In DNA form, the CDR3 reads TGCGCCAGCAGCCAAGAAGTCGGGGGCCGGAATCGTACGCAGTATTTT.

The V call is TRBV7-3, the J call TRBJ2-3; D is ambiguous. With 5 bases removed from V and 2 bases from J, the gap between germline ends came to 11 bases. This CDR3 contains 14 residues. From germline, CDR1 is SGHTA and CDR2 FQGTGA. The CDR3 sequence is CASSPQSATDTQYF. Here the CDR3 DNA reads TGTGCCAGCAGCCCCCAGAGCGCCACAGATACGCAGTATTTT.

The CDR3 DNA follows: TGTGCCAGCAGTGACTCGGAGACAGGGCACAATGAGCAGTTCTTC. Translating gives CASSDSETGHNEQFF. V usage is TRBV6-4 and J usage is TRBJ2-1; 7 positions agree with TRBD1. V lost 0 bases to trimming and J lost 5 bases; unmatched junction nucleotides: 4. Germline CDR1 reads MRHNA; CDR2 reads SNTAGT. The CDR3 totals 15 residues.

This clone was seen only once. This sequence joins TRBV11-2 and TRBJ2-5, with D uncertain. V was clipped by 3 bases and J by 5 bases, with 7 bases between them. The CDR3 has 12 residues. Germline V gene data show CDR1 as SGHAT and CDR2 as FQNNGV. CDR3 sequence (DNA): TGTGCCAGCAGCTTCGGGTACGAGACCCAGTACTTC. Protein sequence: CASSFGYETQYF.

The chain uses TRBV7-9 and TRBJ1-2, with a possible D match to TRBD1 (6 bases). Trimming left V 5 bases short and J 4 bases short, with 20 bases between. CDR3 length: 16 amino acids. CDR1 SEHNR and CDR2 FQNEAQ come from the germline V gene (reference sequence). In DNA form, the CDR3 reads TGTGCCAGCAGCGCCAAGGAACTACAGGGCCTCTATGGCTACACCTTC. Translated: CASSAKELQGLYGYTF.

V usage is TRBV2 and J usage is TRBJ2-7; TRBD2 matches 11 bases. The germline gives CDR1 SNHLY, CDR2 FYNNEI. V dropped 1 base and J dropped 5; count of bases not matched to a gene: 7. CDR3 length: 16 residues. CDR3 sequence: CASSEVRPSGRNEQYF. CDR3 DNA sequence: TGTGCCAGCAGTGAAGTTAGGCCTAGCGGGAGGAACGAGCAGTACTTC.

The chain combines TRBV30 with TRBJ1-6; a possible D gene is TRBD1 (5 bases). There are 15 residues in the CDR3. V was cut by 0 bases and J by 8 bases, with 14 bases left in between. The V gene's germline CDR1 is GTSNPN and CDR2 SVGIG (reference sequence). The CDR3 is CAWSVLGTEDSPLHF. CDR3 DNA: TGTGCCTGGAGTGTACTAGGGACTGAGGATTCACCCCTCCACTTT.

The CDR3 DNA follows: TGTGCCAGCATGAGGAGGCAGAACACCGGGGAGCTGTTTTTT. Translating gives CASMRRQNTGELFF. The chain links TRBV19 to TRBJ2-2; TRBD2 is a possible D gene (5 bases). CDR1 and CDR2 from the germline V gene are LNHDA and SQIVND (reference sequence). V was cut by 9 bases and J by 1 base, with 12 bases left in between. This CDR3 is built from 14 residues.